This is a list of T cell receptor beta chains from one sample in a study of blood T cells in healthy people across ages. TCRdb analysed the 5' RACE reads with MiXCR anew, one entry per CDR3 protein. This sample yields about a million distinct CDR3 sequences, of which just over 50% are seen a single time; about 20% belongs to the top ten. Specimen: blood. Every receptor here comes from a woman aged 60-75 years in good health. CDR3s include the opening cysteine and the closing phenylalanine or tryptophan. Fields, in order: J gene, D gene, V gene, clone size, CDR3 DNA, CDR3 protein. The D gene is left open where the match is weak. Size is stated for part of the rows, as once, few or many counts, or as a class when the clone is expanded.

TRBJ2-5,TRBD2,TRBV18,few,TGTGCCAGCTCACAGGACGCCTGGACTAGCGGCTCACAAGAGACCCAGTACTTC,CASSQDAWTSGSQETQYF
TRBJ2-7,-,TRBV10-2,-,TGCGCCAGCAGTGAGCCCGGAGAGCCCTCTTACGAGCAGTACTTC,CASSEPGEPSYEQYF
TRBJ2-7,-,TRBV12-3/TRBV12-4,-,TGTGCCAGCAGAAGCACGGGTGCGAGCTACGAGCAGTACTTC,CASRSTGASYEQYF
TRBJ2-3,TRBD2,TRBV27,few,TGTGCCAGCTCCCCCGGGAGGAGCCCAGATACGCAGTATTTT,CASSPGRSPDTQYF
TRBJ2-5,-,TRBV30,-,TGTGCCTGGAGACCCCGTGGGGCGGTTGAGACCCAGTACTTC,CAWRPRGAVETQYF
TRBJ2-5,-,TRBV9,-,TGTGCCAGCAGCGTAGTCGCGGGAAGTGAGACCCAGTACTTC,CASSVVAGSETQYF
TRBJ2-5,TRBD1,TRBV12-3/TRBV12-4,many,TGTGCCAGCAGGGACAGGATCGATGCAGAGACCCAGTACTTC,CASRDRIDAETQYF
TRBJ2-2,-,TRBV13,-,TGTGCCAGCAGCTTAGGCCCCAGTGGCACCGGGGAGCTGTTTTTT,CASSLGPSGTGELFF
TRBJ1-4,-,TRBV9,-,TGTGCCAGCAGCTTACACTTGGGGGACGCGAGAACTAATGAAAAACTGTTTTTT,CASSLHLGDARTNEKLFF
TRBJ2-5,-,TRBV7-8,-,TGTGCCAGCAGCCAGATCGAGGGAGAGACCCAGTACTTC,CASSQIEGETQYF
TRBJ2-7,-,TRBV12-3/TRBV12-4,many,TGTGCCAGCACTATTGACACACGCGAGCAGTACTTC,CASTIDTREQYF
TRBJ2-7,-,TRBV13,-,TGTGCCAGCAGTCCACCACACGGGGGCAGGTACAATGAGCAGTACTTC,CASSPPHGGRYNEQYF
TRBJ1-4,-,TRBV7-9,-,TGTGCCAGCAGCTTAGAGTCTCTGGAAAAACTGTTTTTT,CASSLESLEKLFF
TRBJ1-6,-,TRBV9,-,TGTGCCAGCAGCGATCGCGGAGGAAGCTCCTATAATTCACCCCTCCACTTT,CASSDRGGSSYNSPLHF
TRBJ2-7,-,TRBV11-2,few,TGTGCCAGCAACTTACCTGCCGGGGCAGAGCAGTACTTC,CASNLPAGAEQYF
TRBJ1-2,-,TRBV6-5,-,TGTGCCAGCAGTTACTCCCAGGGAAGCTACACCTTC,CASSYSQGSYTF
TRBJ2-3,TRBD2,TRBV7-9,many,TGTGCCAGCCTCCCCGGGCTAGCGGGCGTCACAGATACGCAGTATTTT,CASLPGLAGVTDTQYF
TRBJ2-3,-,TRBV11-2,once,TGTGCCAGCAGCTTTTACTTAATGGGGGCCCTCACAGATACGCAGTATTTT,CASSFYLMGALTDTQYF
TRBJ2-7,-,TRBV7-9,few,TGTGCCAGCAGCCCCCTGTGGGGCCAGAACTACGAGCAGTACTTC,CASSPLWGQNYEQYF
TRBJ1-6,-,TRBV10-2,few,TGCGCCAGCCGGACAGTCATGGGATCACCCCTCCACTTT,CASRTVMGSPLHF
TRBJ2-7,-,TRBV7-9,many,TGTGCCAGCAGCAACACCGGGACACCCTACGAGCAGTACTTC,CASSNTGTPYEQYF
TRBJ2-7,-,TRBV10-1,-,TGCGCCAGCAGCGGGGGACGAACCTACGAGCAGTACTTC,CASSGGRTYEQYF
TRBJ2-7,-,TRBV20-1,-,TGCAGTGCTTCTCGCGGGAATACCCCTAACGAGCAGTACTTC,CSASRGNTPNEQYF
TRBJ2-1,TRBD2,TRBV29-1,-,TGCAGCGTTGAATTTCGGGTCCGACTAGCGGGAGAGAATGAGCAGTTCTTC,CSVEFRVRLAGENEQFF
TRBJ1-1,-,TRBV6-2/TRBV6-3,-,TGTGCCAGCGCGCTTCGGCCGAAGAACACTGAAGCTTTCTTT,CASALRPKNTEAFF
TRBJ2-1,TRBD1,TRBV29-1,-,TGCAGCGAAACGGGACAGACCAATGAGCAGTTCTTC,CSETGQTNEQFF
TRBJ2-7,-,TRBV27,-,TGTGCCAGCACCTGGGGGGTTTCCTACGAGCAGTACTTC,CASTWGVSYEQYF
TRBJ2-2,TRBD1,TRBV24-1,-,TGTGCCACCAGTGAAATGGGACAGGGGAACACCGGGGAGCTGTTTTTT,CATSEMGQGNTGELFF
TRBJ2-6,-,TRBV4-2,-,TGTGCCAGCAGCCAAGAAACAACGCAGGGCGCACGGGTCCTGACTTTC,CASSQETTQGARVLTF
TRBJ1-2,TRBD1,TRBV27,-,TGTGCCAGCAGTTTGGCAGGGGGGGGAACCATATACACCTTC,CASSLAGGGTIYTF
TRBJ2-3,-,TRBV11-2,-,TGTGCCAGCAGCTTAAATCTAGGGGCCACAGATACGCAGTATTTT,CASSLNLGATDTQYF
TRBJ1-2,-,TRBV4-1,-,TGCGTCAGCAGCCAAGAAGAGGCAGGGGGCTACACCTTC,CVSSQEEAGGYTF
TRBJ2-3,-,TRBV27,-,TGTGCCAGCAGTTCCCGGACCGGTCTCGGACAGAACTTCACAGATACGCAGTATTTT,CASSSRTGLGQNFTDTQYF
TRBJ2-1,-,TRBV3-1,many,TGTGCCAGCAGCCAAGTGAGCAATGAGCAGTTCTTC,CASSQVSNEQFF
TRBJ2-7,TRBD2,TRBV24-1,-,TGTGCCACCGCCACCGGGACTAGCACAGACGAGCAGTACTTC,CATATGTSTDEQYF
TRBJ2-3,-,TRBV7-2,-,TGTGCCAGCAGCACCGCGGCAGATACGCAGTATTTT,CASSTAADTQYF
TRBJ2-7,-,TRBV7-2,-,TGCGCCAGCAGCTTTAGAACAGGGAACAATGAGCAGTACTTC,CASSFRTGNNEQYF
TRBJ2-7,-,TRBV12-3/TRBV12-4,many,TGTGCCAGCAGCCCAGGCGGCCTAGACCGCTCCTACGAGCAGTACTTC,CASSPGGLDRSYEQYF
TRBJ2-7,TRBD1,TRBV20-1,-,TGCAGTGCTTATGGACAGGGGGCAGCCTACGAGCAGTACTTC,CSAYGQGAAYEQYF
TRBJ2-3,-,TRBV29-1,-,TGCAGCGTTGAGGGGACTCTTTTCACAGATACGCAGTATTTT,CSVEGTLFTDTQYF
TRBJ2-7,TRBD2,TRBV7-9,-,TGTGCCACGGGACTAGCGGGCCCAAGGAGCTCCTACGAGCAGTACTTC,CATGLAGPRSSYEQYF
TRBJ1-2,-,TRBV5-1,-,TGCGCCAGCAGCTTGGCCGTTAGAGAAGCTAACTATGGCTACACCTTC,CASSLAVREANYGYTF
TRBJ2-7,-,TRBV3-1,few,TGTGCCAGCAGCCGACATTTCACGCAGTACTTC,CASSRHFTQYF
TRBJ2-7,TRBD2,TRBV28,few,TGTGCCAGCCGACTAGCGGGATTTTACGAGCAGTACTTC,CASRLAGFYEQYF
TRBJ2-7,TRBD1,TRBV3-1,-,TGTGCCAGCAGCCAAGAGGCCCGGACCCGGGACAGACCCTACGAGCAGTACTTC,CASSQEARTRDRPYEQYF
TRBJ2-7,TRBD1,TRBV14,-,TGCGCCAGCAGCAACGGCGTGGGGACAGACTACGAGCAGTACTTC,CASSNGVGTDYEQYF
TRBJ2-5,-,TRBV10-3,-,TGTGCCATCAACCGGGATCTCCAAGAGACCCAGTACTTC,CAINRDLQETQYF
TRBJ2-4,TRBD2,TRBV28,-,TGTGCCAGCAGTATGACTAGCGGGAGGGCCAAACAGTACTTC,CASSMTSGRAKQYF
TRBJ2-6,-,TRBV7-3,once,TGTGCCAGCAGCCGCAGGGACAAAATCGGCTCTGGAGCCAACGTCCTGACTTTC,CASSRRDKIGSGANVLTF